A single sample gave rise to the 20 T cell receptor beta chains below, sequenced in a study of blood T cell repertoires in COVID-19. The method was immunoSEQ multiplex PCR; TCRdb's version includes in-frame clones alone and lacks a portion of them. The sample includes 300,000 to 400,000 clones, roughly 84% of them seen just once. The specimen sequenced was peripheral blood. The origin of the receptors is a man aged 50 or older with active or convalescent COVID-19.

The rearrangement joins TRBV4-3 to TRBJ1-1; 8 bases map to TRBD1. The V and J ends lost 4 bases and 0 bases, in that order; junction bases with no gene match: 4. The CDR3 consists of 15 residues. Germline V gene data show CDR1 as LGHNA and CDR2 as YSLEER. The CDR3 protein is CASSLQTGVNTEAFF. The CDR3 DNA reads as TGCGCCAGCAGCCTACAGACAGGGGTGAACACTGAAGCTTTCTTT.

This chain joins TRBV5-6 and TRBJ2-3; 10 bases are a match to TRBD2. This CDR3 is 17 amino acids long. CDR1 and CDR2 from the germline V gene are SGHDT and YYEEEE. J was trimmed by 3 bases and V by 4 bases; bases with no gene match: 11. CDR3 in DNA: TGTGCCAGCAGCGCCTACCTTAGCGGGGGGACAACAGATACGCAGTATTTT. Translated: CASSAYLSGGTTDTQYF. The variable domain in full, with the rest retrieved from reference TRBV5-6 and TRBJ2-3, is DAGVTQSPTHLIKTRGQQVTLRCSPKSGHDTVSWYQQALGQGPQFIFQYYEEEERQRGNFPDRFSGHQFPNYSSELNVNALLLGDSALYLCASSAYLSGGTTDTQYFGPGTRLTVL.

The rearrangement uses TRBV5-1 and TRBJ1-4; no firm D call. V shed 0 bases and J shed 5 bases, with 11 bases lying between them. Germline V lookup: CDR1 SGHRS, CDR2 YFSETQ. The CDR3 totals 15 residues. Here the CDR3 reads CASSLAETPNEKLFF. CDR3 DNA sequence: TGCGCCAGCAGCTTGGCCGAGACACCGAATGAAAAACTGTTTTTT.

The V and J genes are TRBV27 and TRBJ1-1; 8 bases line up with TRBD1. Germline V gene lookup returns CDR1 MNHEY and CDR2 SMNVEV (reference sequence). The CDR3 has 16 amino acids. V was clipped by 6 bases and J by 2 bases; unmatched bases: 11. The CDR3 here is CASRGQGANDNTEAFF. CDR3 sequence (DNA): TGTGCCAGCAGGGGCCAGGGGGCGAACGACAACACTGAAGCTTTCTTT.

This sequence joins TRBV5-1 and TRBJ1-5; a weak D match, TRBD1 (5 bases). This CDR3 contains 15 residues. Per the germline V gene, CDR1 is SGHRS and CDR2 is YFSETQ. V was pared by 4 bases and J by 2 bases, with 13 bases between. This CDR3 is CASSPTGIGNQPQHF. The CDR3 bases are TGCGCCAGCAGCCCAACAGGTATAGGCAATCAGCCCCAGCATTTT.

J is TRBJ2-1 and V is TRBV7-3; 10 bases agree with TRBD2. V was pared by 3 bases and J by 7 bases, with 6 bases of the junction left unmatched. CDR1 is SGHTA and CDR2 is FQGTGA in the germline V gene. The CDR3 length is 15 residues. The CDR3 sequence is CASSFSWTSGNEQFF. CDR3 DNA sequence: TGTGCCAGCAGCTTTAGTTGGACTAGCGGTAATGAGCAGTTCTTC.

The chain is built from TRBV5-1 and TRBJ2-2; D possibly corresponds to TRBD2 (5 bases). With 3 bases removed from V and 6 bases from J, the gap between germline ends came to 15 bases. The CDR3 loop spans 15 amino acids. Germline values: CDR1 SGHRS, CDR2 YFSETQ. The CDR3 spells CASSYIAGSAGELFF. In DNA, the CDR3 is TGCGCCAGCAGCTATATTGCGGGCAGTGCCGGGGAGCTGTTTTTT.

This chain uses TRBV6-5 with TRBJ1-2, with TRBD1 identical over 8 bases. The CDR3 totals 15 residues. Per germline, CDR1 MNHEY and CDR2 SVGAGI. After removal of 7 bases from V and 4 bases from J, the junction contained 11 bases not matched to a gene. CDR3 nucleotides: TGTGCCAGCACCCCCCGGACAGGGCATTCCTATGGCTACACCTTC. This sequence encodes CASTPRTGHSYGYTF.

The chain combines TRBV2 with TRBJ1-1; D not certain. The CDR3 sequence is 14 residues long. Germline-derived CDR1 and CDR2 are SNHLY and FYNNEI. The V end was cut by 3 bases, the J end by 4 bases, with 12 bases between. The CDR3 DNA sequence: TGTGCCAGCAGTGAGGGGAGCAGTTCCACTGAAGCTTTCTTT. Its translation: CASSEGSSSTEAFF.

The rearrangement joins TRBV7-7 to TRBJ2-3; 13 bases are a match to TRBD2. The germline CDR1 and CDR2 sequences are SSHAT and FNYEAQ (reference sequence). The CDR3 loop spans 16 amino acids. Trimming took 5 bases from V and 5 from J; bases not matched to a gene: 7. CDR3 sequence: CASSAGLAGVLDTQYF. Written as DNA, the CDR3 is TGTGCCAGCAGCGCCGGACTAGCGGGAGTCCTAGATACGCAGTATTTT.

The genes are TRBV7-9 and TRBJ1-6; no reliable D call. The CDR3 length is 17 residues. The germline V and J ends were trimmed by 1 base and 5 bases, with 15 bases remaining between them. The germline CDR1 and CDR2 sequences are SEHNR and FQNEAQ (reference sequence). CDR3 sequence (DNA): TGTGCCAGCAGCTTAGATCGAACAGCGGTTAATAATTCACCCCTCCACTTT. Translation: CASSLDRTAVNNSPLHF.

The gene calls are TRBV27 and TRBJ1-2, with D tentatively TRBD1 (5 bases). The CDR3 is 12 amino acids. CDR1 and CDR2 from the germline V gene are MNHEY and SMNVEV (reference sequence). The V end was cut by 6 bases, the J end by 8 bases, with 13 bases between. CDR3 sequence (DNA): TGTGCCAGCAGATTCCGGGAGGGGGGCTACACCTTC. Its translation is CASRFREGGYTF.

The J gene is TRBJ2-3, the V gene TRBV19; 8 bases are shared with TRBD2. The germline gives CDR1 LNHDA, CDR2 SQIVND (reference sequence). This CDR3 region has 17 residues. Trimming removed 9 bases from V and 0 bases from J; junction bases left unmatched: 14. The chain's CDR3 is CASKLHNGLASTDTQYF. The CDR3 bases are TGTGCCAGCAAGCTTCACAACGGACTAGCTAGCACAGATACGCAGTATTTT.

The gene calls are TRBV27 and TRBJ1-2, with D hard to call. Germline V lookup: CDR1 MNHEY, CDR2 SMNVEV (reference sequence). CDR3 length: 13 residues. Trimming removed 5 bases from V and 2 bases from J, with 9 bases in between. The CDR3 region is CASSLRRNYGYTF. CDR3 sequence (DNA): TGTGCCAGCAGTCTCCGCCGGAACTATGGCTACACCTTC.

This chain links TRBV7-2 with TRBJ2-3, with D hard to call. CDR3 length equals 13 residues. V lost 4 bases and J lost 0, with 5 bases in between. Germline V gene sequence: CDR1 SGHTA, CDR2 FQGNSA. This CDR3 reads CASSSFSTDTQYF. CDR3 in DNA: TGTGCCAGCAGCTCCTTTAGCACAGATACGCAGTATTTT. The full variable domain, with the rest looked up from reference TRBV7-2 and TRBJ2-3, is GAGVSQSPSNKVTEKGKDVELRCDPISGHTALYWYRQSLGQGLEFLIYFQGNSAPDKSGLPSDRFSAERTGGSVSTLTIQRTQQEDSAVYLCASSSFSTDTQYFGPGTRLTVL.

This chain connects TRBV9 to TRBJ2-1, with 8 bases identical to TRBD1. Trimming removed 0 bases from V and 3 bases from J; junction bases left unmatched: 5. The CDR3 is 16 amino acids. Germline loops: CDR1 SGDLS, CDR2 YYNGEE. The CDR3 loop reads CASSVAGQGYYNEQFF. In DNA form, the CDR3 reads TGTGCCAGCAGCGTAGCCGGACAGGGCTACTACAATGAGCAGTTCTTC.

V and J are TRBV10-3 and TRBJ2-6; D not resolved. In germline, CDR1 is ENHRY, CDR2 SYGVKD. The V and J ends lost 2 bases and 6 bases respectively, with 5 bases between them. This CDR3 has 13 residues. CDR3 coding DNA: TGTGCCATCAGTGAGGGGCCGGCCAACGTCCTGACTTTC. It specifies CAISEGPANVLTF.

The chain couples TRBV6-5 to TRBJ1-3; the D gene is possibly TRBD1 (6 bases). This CDR3 spans 14 amino acids. Germline CDR1 reads MNHEY; CDR2 reads SVGAGI. Trimming stripped 8 bases from V and 3 bases from J, with 14 bases between. DNA for the CDR3: TGTGCCAGCCTCGGGACACTCAGTGGAAACACCATATATTTT. It encodes CASLGTLSGNTIYF.

The rearrangement links TRBV5-1 to TRBJ2-3; weak D call: TRBD1 (5 bases). Per germline, CDR1 SGHRS and CDR2 YFSETQ. The CDR3 is 17 residues long. The V and J ends lost 4 bases and 9 bases respectively, with 27 bases between them. The CDR3 coding sequence is TGCGCCAGCAGCGTGACCGTCGTCGGTCTGGGGTCAGGGACGCAGTATTTT. This encodes CASSVTVVGLGSGTQYF.

This chain links TRBV4-1 with TRBJ2-7; possible D gene TRBD1, 5 bases. V lost 6 bases to trimming and J lost 2 bases, with 17 bases between them. The germline CDR1 and CDR2 sequences are MGHRA and YSYEKL. CDR3 length: 15 amino acids. In nucleotides, the CDR3 is TGCGCCAGCAGACTCTCCATAGGGGCAACCTACGAGCAGTACTTC. Translation gives CASRLSIGATYEQYF.